The present T cell receptor (beta chain) was sequenced within a study of cytomegalovirus exposure and HLA in healthy donors. Whole-study findings and limits: The study listed some 160 cytomegalovirus-associated TCR beta chains. Previous analysis showed most TCR beta V segments were productive about 87% or about 30% of the time.

A few counts support this clone. As yet, its antigen is unknown. The PCR was carried out with 60 Vbeta primers and 13 Jbeta primers. Clones were read by immunoSEQ multiplex PCR, and TCRdb kept only the in-frame ones, dropping some. The top ten hold roughly 2.5% of the sample, which has around 170,000 clones, around 76% seen once. The CDR3 sequence is 16 residues long. The chain is built from TRBV21-1 and TRBJ2-5; no check of the table's D call, TRBD1, against the DNA was made. TRBV21-1 is reported as a pseudogene. This TCR was sampled from a woman in her twenties or thirties in good health and CMV-seropositive. Sequenced sample: PBMCs. CDR3: CASSIPGGALWETQYF. The CDR3 DNA is TGTGCCAGCAGCATCCCAGGGGGCGCTTTATGGGAGACCCAGTACTTC.